One sample yielded the 12 T cell receptor beta chains listed below, sequenced in a study of blood T cells in healthy people across ages. Next came a second PCR, run for about 7 to 12 cycles, which used a sample-barcoded 5' primer along with a J-beta primer mix. From the 5' RACE reads, TCRdb called clonotypes with MiXCR, one entry per CDR3 protein. Of some 1.5 million distinct CDR3 sequences listed, 28% were seen once; the top ten hold 7% to 9%. Sequenced sample: blood. The receptors here all came from a woman in her thirties in good health.

The chain is built from TRBV2 and TRBJ1-1; D unresolved. Trimming pared 8 bases from V and 4 bases from J, leaving 11 bases between. The CDR3 extends over 12 amino acids. CDR1 SNHLY and CDR2 FYNNEI come from the germline V gene. The CDR3 is CASLGRPTEAFF. CDR3 sequence (DNA): TGTGCCAGCTTAGGACGGCCCACTGAAGCTTTCTTT.

This chain joins TRBV5-1 and TRBJ1-1, with D hard to call. Germline assignment: CDR1 SGHRS and CDR2 YFSETQ. Between the trimmed V and J ends, which lost 0 bases and 6 bases, there was a span of 12 bases. The CDR3 has 14 amino acids. The CDR3 reads CASSLERVSPEAFF. As DNA, the CDR3 is TGCGCCAGCAGCTTGGAGAGGGTTAGTCCTGAAGCTTTCTTT.

Points on this clonotype: A much larger clone lies one base from this, so it may be a read error. J is TRBJ2-4 and V is TRBV10-3; D is perhaps TRBD1 (5 bases). Judging by the DNA end, TRBJ2-7 fits better; the J call may be wrong. The CDR3 loop spans 15 amino acids. Per the germline V gene, CDR1 is ENHRY and CDR2 is SYGVKD. Here the CDR3 reads CAISGQMGTSNEQYF. CDR3 DNA sequence: TGTGCCATCAGTGGACAGATGGGAACCTCAAACGAGCAGTACTTC.

The V and J genes are TRBV7-3 and TRBJ2-1, with TRBD2 as a possible D gene (5 bases). The CDR3 extends over 16 amino acids. Germline loops: CDR1 SGHTA, CDR2 FQGTGA. V was pared by 1 base and J by 9 bases, with 19 bases between. The CDR3 DNA reads TGTGCCAGCAGCTTAAATCTGGGGAGAAAAGGGAGTGAGCAGTTCTTC. Amino acids: CASSLNLGRKGSEQFF.

The chain has TRBV20-1 and TRBJ1-5; TRBD1 matches 8 bases. Germline V lookup: CDR1 DFQATT, CDR2 SNEGSKA (reference sequence). The CDR3 runs 14 residues. J gave up 0 bases and V 5 bases, and 3 bases lay outside the gene matches. The CDR3 sequence: CSASDRDSNQPQHF. CDR3 coding DNA: TGCAGTGCTTCGGACAGGGATAGCAATCAGCCCCAGCATTTT.

In its sample, this clonotype was seen many times. The chain uses TRBV29-1 and TRBJ2-5, with D perhaps assigned TRBD1 or TRBD2 (6 bases each). Germline V lookup: CDR1 SQVTM, CDR2 ANQGSEA. V lost 0 bases, J lost 7 bases, and 18 bases lay in between. The CDR3 totals 15 residues. CDR3 protein: CSVEDGVTKGGTQYF. CDR3 nucleotide sequence: TGCAGCGTTGAAGATGGCGTCACCAAGGGGGGGACCCAGTACTTC. The full variable domain, rest sourced from reference TRBV29-1 and TRBJ2-5, is SAVISQKPSRDICQRGTSLTIQCQVDSQVTMMFWYRQQPGQSLTLIATANQGSEATYESGFVIDKFPISRPNLTFSTLTVSNMSPEDSSIYLCSVEDGVTKGGTQYFGPGTRLLVL.

This clonotype was seen repeatedly, ten times or more. The chain links TRBV29-1 to TRBJ1-2; TRBD1 agrees at 9 bases. Germline CDR1 is SQVTM and CDR2 is ANQGSEA. This CDR3 has 11 residues. The V and J ends lost 7 bases and 7 bases, in that order; junction bases with no gene match: 4. Here the CDR3 DNA reads TGCAGCGGGGGACAGGGTTTTGGCTACACCTTC. Translating it yields CSGGQGFGYTF. The full variable domain, rest sourced from reference TRBV29-1 and TRBJ1-2, is SAVISQKPSRDICQRGTSLTIQCQVDSQVTMMFWYRQQPGQSLTLIATANQGSEATYESGFVIDKFPISRPNLTFSTLTVSNMSPEDSSIYLCSGGQGFGYTFGSGTRLTVV.

This clonotype has just a few counts. The CDR3 spells CASMGQGASQPQHF. The CDR3 DNA reads TGTGCCAGCATGGGACAGGGGGCAAGTCAGCCCCAGCATTTT. The V and J genes are TRBV27 and TRBJ1-5; 12 bases agree with TRBD1. J gave up 6 bases and V 7 bases, and 4 bases lay outside the gene matches. CDR3 size: 14 residues. Germline values: CDR1 MNHEY, CDR2 SMNVEV (reference sequence).

The chain couples TRBV7-2 to TRBJ2-5; D uncertain. The J call is uncertain, as TRBJ2-7 better fits the DNA end. The CDR3 contains 12 residues. From germline, CDR1 is SGHTA and CDR2 FQGNSA. The CDR3 loop reads CASSSYGREQYF. CDR3 nucleotide sequence: TGTGCCAGCAGCTCCTATGGTCGCGAGCAGTACTTC.

The V gene is TRBV21-1, the J gene TRBJ1-5. TRBV21-1 is termed a pseudogene. CDR3 length: 16 residues. CDR3: CASSKGLPYSNQPQHF. CDR3 DNA sequence: TGTGCCAGCAGCAAGGGACTTCCGTATAGCAATCAGCCCCAGCATTTT.

In its sample, this clonotype was seen a few times. The chain links TRBV5-5 to TRBJ2-1, with TRBD2 matching over 8 bases. CDR1 and CDR2 from the germline V gene are SGHKS and YYEKEE (reference sequence). V lost 4 bases to trimming and J lost 8 bases; unmatched junction nucleotides: 11. The CDR3 is made up of 15 amino acids. DNA of the CDR3: TGTGCCAGCAGCCGGGAGGGTGGGAGTTTAGATGAGCAGTTCTTC. Its translation: CASSREGGSLDEQFF.

V is TRBV10-3 and J is TRBJ1-5; 7 bases agree with TRBD1. CDR3 length: 13 amino acids. Trimming cost V 6 bases and J 5 bases; bases outside gene matches: 4. Germline-derived CDR1 and CDR2 are ENHRY and SYGVKD. CDR3 bases: TGTGCCATCAGGGACAGGTTCGATCAGCCCCAGCATTTT. Encoded protein: CAIRDRFDQPQHF.